This T cell receptor (beta chain) was recorded in a study of T cells expressing NK-cell markers. Across the whole study: Seven of the eight sequenced donors were classified as HCMV-seropositive, and one was classified as seronegative.

One entry per CDR3 protein, without DNA, is what TCRdb gives after re-calling the 5' RACE reads. The table for this sample gives a few hundred thousand distinct CDR3 sequences. This clonotype was sampled from a man younger than 35 in good health. The sequenced sample consisted of blood T cells: a sorted CD56 or NKG2C T cell subset, CD4+ or CD8+ T cells, or bulk PBMC T cells (not recorded which).

CDR3: CASSEEAGGGELFF. The chain recombines TRBV6-1 with TRBJ2-2; the D call from TCRdb, TRBD2, cannot be confirmed without DNA. The germline gives CDR1 MNHNS, CDR2 SASEGT. The CDR3 is 14 amino acids.